This T cell receptor (beta chain) was found in a study of T cell repertoires in cytomegalovirus infection. Study at large: The public TCR beta signatures pointed to both CMV infection and matching HLA type.

General study points: Frequencies of public TCR beta families were cumulated, and this identified carriers of CMV plus the relevant HLA. The ex vivo response was dominated by HLA-C-restricted CMV-specific TCR beta clonotypes.

TCRdb reanalysed the reads using MiXCR and keeps one entry per CDR3 protein. The top ten clones hold roughly 2.9% of a sample with 200,000 or so distinct CDR3 sequences, around 20% of them seen once. The CDR3 loop spans 15 amino acids. V lost 3 bases and J 6 bases, leaving 12 bases between the germline ends. Many counts were recorded for this clonotype. Its target is unknown. The clonotype was recovered from a human donor in good health (CMV status not recorded). Some clones in this sample may be carry-over from other donors' samples. V gene TRBV12-3 or TRBV12-4 combines with J gene TRBJ1-6; a possible D gene is TRBD1 (5 bases). Sample: PBMCs. The CDR3 region has the DNA TGTGCCAGCAGTTTGATCGGGGGATCTAATTCACCCCTCCACTTT. Protein product: CASSLIGGSNSPLHF.